This entry is about one T cell receptor beta chain. The sample originates from a study of blood T cell repertoires in COVID-19. As for the study in general: Specimens from acute and convalescent COVID-19 originated in the United States, Italy and Spain.

Profiled with immunoSEQ multiplex PCR; TCRdb holds only in-frame clones, not every one. The data contain some 220,000 clones, 75% to 85% of them singletons. Germline assignment: CDR1 SGHRS and CDR2 YFSETQ. V lost 1 base, J lost 0 bases, and 9 bases stayed unmatched. The CDR3 has 18 amino acids. The origin of this receptor is a man in his fifties or sixties with COVID-19, enrolled during active disease. The chain couples TRBV5-1 to TRBJ2-1; TRBD2 aligns across 8 bases. Source material: peripheral blood. CDR3 sequence reads: CASSLNGLGTSSYNEQFF. CDR3 bases: TGCGCCAGCAGCTTGAATGGGTTGGGGACTAGCTCCTACAATGAGCAGTTCTTC.